Below, 15 T cell receptor beta chains from the same sample are listed, as sequenced in a study of identifying expanded T cells in peripheral blood. Clones were sequenced by immunoSEQ multiplex PCR, and TCRdb holds only the in-frame ones, with some missing. The profile shows around 95,000 clones, 80% to 90% of them singletons. Input material: blood. These receptors were taken from a person aged 18 to 70 in good health.

The V and J genes are TRBV19 and TRBJ1-6, with no clear D. Per germline, CDR1 LNHDA and CDR2 SQIVND (reference sequence). V lost 9 bases to trimming and J lost 3 bases, with 18 bases between them. This CDR3 is 16 amino acids long. Here the CDR3 reads CARRHYQGLYNSPLHF. CDR3 DNA: TGTGCCAGACGACACTATCAAGGCCTCTATAATTCACCCCTCCACTTT.

The chain carries TRBV5-1 and TRBJ2-3; weak D call: TRBD2 (6 bases). Germline V CDR1 and CDR2: SGHRS, YFSETQ. Trimming stripped 0 bases from V and 0 bases from J, with 11 bases between. The CDR3 has 16 amino acids. CDR3 amino acids: CASSLVGGASTDTQYF. The CDR3 DNA sequence: TGCGCCAGCAGCTTGGTCGGAGGGGCCAGCACAGATACGCAGTATTTT.

This chain uses TRBV5-4 with TRBJ2-3; 14 bases map to TRBD2. CDR3 size: 16 residues. Germline assignment: CDR1 SGHNT and CDR2 YYREEE (reference sequence). The ends lost 3 bases at V and 3 bases at J; junction bases unmatched: 3. The CDR3 sequence is CASSSGLAGGTDTQYF. CDR3 bases: TGTGCCAGCAGCTCTGGACTAGCGGGAGGTACAGATACGCAGTATTTT.

This clone was picked up one time. The chain combines TRBV12-5 with TRBJ1-1; 7 nucleotides match TRBD1. Germline V gene lookup returns CDR1 LGHNT and CDR2 FRNRAP. Trimming took 3 bases from V and 5 from J; bases not matched to a gene: 18. The CDR3 spans 18 residues. The DNA of the CDR3 is TGTGCTAGTGGTTTATCGAGGGACCATGACAGGGTGAGAACTGAAGCTTTCTTT. Translated: CASGLSRDHDRVRTEAFF.

This sequence joins TRBV6-5 and TRBJ1-2; D might be TRBD1 (5 bases). CDR1 is MNHEY, CDR2 SVGAGI, per germline. This CDR3 has 12 amino acids. Trimming took 2 bases from V and 9 from J, leaving 10 bases between them. CDR3 amino acids: CASSYTGDRYTF. The CDR3 region has the DNA TGTGCCAGCAGTTACACGGGGGATCGCTACACCTTC.

V is TRBV5-6 and J is TRBJ2-6, with 9 bases that match TRBD1. V was pared by 0 bases and J by 1 base, with 5 bases of the junction left unmatched. Per germline, CDR1 SGHDT and CDR2 YYEEEE. The CDR3 runs 18 residues. The CDR3 loop is CASSLGGQGGSGANVLTF. The CDR3 region has the DNA TGTGCCAGCAGCTTGGGGGGACAGGGAGGATCTGGGGCCAACGTCCTGACTTTC.

The chain combines TRBV9 with TRBJ2-3; 12 bases line up with TRBD2. The CDR3 is made up of 16 amino acids. Germline assignment: CDR1 SGDLS and CDR2 YYNGEE. V lost 4 bases and J lost 6; bases outside the gene matches: 9. The CDR3 nucleotides are TGTGCCAGCAGCCCCCGACTAGCGGGAGTTACGGATACGCAGTATTTT. Encoded protein: CASSPRLAGVTDTQYF.

This clone was recorded only once. The CDR3 DNA reads TGTGCCAGCAGCGACAGATATGCCGGAGGCTACACCTTC. Encoded protein: CASSDRYAGGYTF. The rearrangement uses TRBV5-8 and TRBJ1-2; a weak D match, TRBD1 (5 bases). The CDR3 contains 13 residues. Trimming stripped 4 bases from V and 8 bases from J, with 15 bases between. Germline values: CDR1 SGHTS, CDR2 YDEGEE.

As to this clone: The junction departs from germline at one end; a sequencing error may be responsible. The rearrangement links TRBV4-1 to TRBJ1-5, with TRBD1 matching 7 bases. The CDR3 runs to 15 residues. The V gene's germline CDR1 is MGHRA and CDR2 YSYEKL. The CDR3 DNA is TGCGCCGGCAGCCAACCGGACAGGCTCCATCAGCCCCAGCATTTT. Translation gives CAGSQPDRLHQPQHF.

V is TRBV18 and J is TRBJ2-1, with no clear D. The ends were cut back, 6 bases at V and 5 bases at J, with 5 bases in the middle. This CDR3 region has 11 residues. The germline CDR1 and CDR2 sequences are KGHSH and LQKENI. As DNA, the CDR3 is TGTGCCAGCTCTCTCGACAATGAGCAGTTCTTC. The encoded protein is CASSLDNEQFF.

The genes are TRBV7-3 and TRBJ1-2, with D possibly being TRBD1 (6 bases). The CDR3 runs 16 residues. The V gene's germline CDR1 is SGHTA and CDR2 FQGTGA. The V gene lost 5 bases and the J gene lost 4 bases, with 20 bases spanning the gap. CDR3 amino acids: CASSGINRAGGYGYTF. The CDR3 nucleotides are TGTGCCAGCAGCGGGATCAACAGGGCCGGGGGCTATGGCTACACCTTC.

V usage is TRBV11-2 and J usage is TRBJ2-1; the D is unclear. Germline lookup yields CDR1 SGHAT and CDR2 FQNNGV. The CDR3 runs to 12 residues. Trimming removed 5 bases from V and 9 bases from J, with 11 bases in between. CDR3 nucleotides: TGTGCCAGCAGCCCCGCTTGGGGTGAGCAGTTCTTC. Its protein is CASSPAWGEQFF.

This chain links TRBV2 with TRBJ2-1; perhaps TRBD2 as D (7 bases). CDR1 SNHLY and CDR2 FYNNEI come from the germline V gene. Trimming cost V 1 base and J 15 bases, with 13 bases left between them. The CDR3 runs to 12 residues. CDR3 sequence reads: CASSEGPRGLFF. The CDR3 DNA reads TGTGCCAGCAGTGAAGGTCCGCGGGGGCTGTTCTTC.

This chain uses TRBV27 with TRBJ2-2; D call uncertain. Germline V gives CDR1 MNHEY, CDR2 SMNVEV (reference sequence). This CDR3 region has 14 residues. V gave up 3 bases and J gave up 1 base, with 6 bases separating them. The CDR3 loop is CASSFSGNTGELFF. CDR3 bases: TGTGCCAGCAGTTTTTCGGGGAACACCGGGGAGCTGTTTTTT.

The V call is TRBV6-5, the J call TRBJ2-7; possible D gene TRBD2, 6 bases. The CDR3 length is 14 residues. Germline loops: CDR1 MNHEY, CDR2 SVGAGI. The V end was cut by 2 bases, the J end by 6 bases, with 14 bases between. As DNA, the CDR3 is TGTGCCAGCAGTTACGGAGGGACGGCGCGCGAGCAGTACTTC. Its protein product is CASSYGGTAREQYF.